The 4 T cell receptor beta chains below all came from one sample that was sequenced in a study of cytomegalovirus exposure and HLA in healthy donors. This PCR relied on a set of 60 Vbeta primers and 13 Jbeta primers. The data were produced by immunoSEQ multiplex PCR, yet TCRdb's version contains in-frame clones alone and is incomplete. The sample records 150,000 to 200,000 clones, 70% to 80% being singletons. Source material: PBMCs. These receptors came from a young man in good health and CMV-seropositive.

To note about this clone: The sample has other DNA sequences that encode this CDR3 too. The chain combines TRBV5-1 with TRBJ1-3, with a tentative D call TRBD1 (5 bases). From germline, CDR1 is SGHRS and CDR2 YFSETQ. With 1 base removed from V and 0 bases from J, the gap between germline ends came to 5 bases. This CDR3 has 14 amino acids. The CDR3 spells CASSLRGSGNTIYF. DNA for the CDR3: TGCGCCAGCAGCTTGAGGGGCTCTGGAAACACCATATATTTT. The complete variable domain, with remaining parts taken from reference TRBV5-1 and TRBJ1-3, reads KAGVTQTPRYLIKTRGQQVTLSCSPISGHRSVSWYQQTPGQGLQFLFEYFSETQRNKGNFPGRFSGRQFSNSRSEMNVSTLELGDSALYLCASSLRGSGNTIYFGEGSWLTVV.

The chain couples TRBV5-1 to TRBJ2-5, with 12 bases aligning to TRBD2. The ends lost 1 base at V and 2 bases at J; junction bases unmatched: 3. The CDR3 totals 16 residues. In germline, CDR1 is SGHRS, CDR2 YFSETQ. The CDR3 bases are TGCGCCAGCAGCTTGTTGCTAGCGGGGGGGCAAGAGACCCAGTACTTC. Amino acids: CASSLLLAGGQETQYF. Drawing the rest from reference TRBV5-1 and TRBJ2-5, the complete variable domain is KAGVTQTPRYLIKTRGQQVTLSCSPISGHRSVSWYQQTPGQGLQFLFEYFSETQRNKGNFPGRFSGRQFSNSRSEMNVSTLELGDSALYLCASSLLLAGGQETQYFGPGTRLLVL.

The chain recombines TRBV2 with TRBJ2-2, with TRBD1 as a possible D gene (6 bases). Germline V gives CDR1 SNHLY, CDR2 FYNNEI. The CDR3 loop spans 17 amino acids. V dropped 5 bases and J dropped 6 bases, with 22 bases sitting between them. The CDR3 DNA is TGTGCCAGCAGTACCTACCAGGGGTACGGGGTCTCCGGGGAGCTGTTTTTT. Translation gives CASSTYQGYGVSGELFF.

The chain joins TRBV5-1 to TRBJ1-2; 7 bases match TRBD1. V shed 6 bases, J shed 3 bases, and the junction held 5 bases outside the gene matches. The CDR3 is made up of 13 amino acids. CDR1 is SGHRS, CDR2 YFSETQ, per germline. The CDR3 nucleotides are TGCGCCAGCACCGAGGACAGGTACTATGGCTACACCTTC. Translation gives CASTEDRYYGYTF.